These T cell receptor beta chains were read from a single sample in a study of T cell repertoires in cytomegalovirus infection. These receptors' antigens are unknown. A single record per CDR3 protein comes from TCRdb applying MiXCR to the reads. The table has hundreds of thousands of distinct CDR3 sequences, around 35% seen once. This specimen was cultured PBMCs, taken from culture after CMV antigen stimulation. Receptors were obtained from a human donor in good health (CMV status not recorded). Some clones in this sample may be carry-over from other donors' samples. Each CDR3 is given with its conserved first and last residue. A D gene is named only where the DNA matches it firmly. The size field is filled for only some rows; it gives once, few, many or a size class.

CDR3 DNA | CDR3 protein | V gene | clone size | D gene | J gene
TGTGCCAGCAGCCTAATTGGGGATAGCTCTGGAAACACCATATATTTT | CASSLIGDSSGNTIYF | TRBV7-2 | many | - | TRBJ1-3
TGTGCCAGCAGTAATCCCAACTATGGCTACACCTTC | CASSNPNYGYTF | TRBV28 | few | - | TRBJ1-2
TGCAGTGCTAGAGATCCGGGAGCGAACACTGAAGCTTTCTTT | CSARDPGANTEAFF | TRBV20-1 | few | - | TRBJ1-1
TGTGCCAGCATACCCCGGGACAGGGCCACTGAAGCTTTCTTT | CASIPRDRATEAFF | TRBV7-2 | - | TRBD1 | TRBJ1-1
TGTGCCAGCAGCGAGGACAGTGGCTATGGCTACACCTTC | CASSEDSGYGYTF | TRBV9 | - | - | TRBJ1-2
TGTGCCATCAGTGAGTCCGGCGCTAATGAGCAGTTCTTC | CAISESGANEQFF | TRBV10-3 | once | - | TRBJ2-1
TGTGCCACCAGCAGAGATATAGGGGGCATCTACAATGAGCAGTTCTTC | CATSRDIGGIYNEQFF | TRBV15 | - | TRBD1 | TRBJ2-1
TGTGCCAGCAGCTTAGAGGCCTGGGGTGGCTACACCTTC | CASSLEAWGGYTF | TRBV7-2 | - | - | TRBJ1-2
TGCGCCAGCAGCCAAGATTGGGCGGGAGGGGTGGGGACAGATACGCAGTATTTT | CASSQDWAGGVGTDTQYF | TRBV4-3 | - | TRBD2 | TRBJ2-3
TGTGCCAGCATAGTCCCGCCGGGACAGGGGCACTATGGCTACACCTTC | CASIVPPGQGHYGYTF | TRBV5-8 | few | TRBD1 | TRBJ1-2
TGTGCCAGCAGCCAAGTAGGACAGGTCGGCTCCTATAATTCACCCCTCCACTTT | CASSQVGQVGSYNSPLHF | TRBV3-1 | - | TRBD1 | TRBJ1-6
TGTGCCAGCAGTTTCCCCCCCCGGGACTCTCTCTTCTTC | CASSFPPRDSLFF | TRBV27 | - | - | TRBJ2-1
TGTGCCAGCAGTGATTGGGTGGGGAGCAACGAGCAGTACTTC | CASSDWVGSNEQYF | TRBV6-6 | - | - | TRBJ2-7
TGTGCCAGCAGCTATGGGACAGACTATGGCTACACCTTC | CASSYGTDYGYTF | TRBV7-2 | many | TRBD1 | TRBJ1-2
TGTGCCTGGGTTCGCAGGGGGCTTACCGTGAACACTGAAGCTTTCTTT | CAWVRRGLTVNTEAFF | TRBV30 | - | TRBD1 | TRBJ1-1
TGTGCCAGCAGTTTAAGCGGGATAGGTAAAGAGACCCAGTACTTC | CASSLSGIGKETQYF | TRBV28 | - | TRBD2 | TRBJ2-5
TGCAGTGCAGGCCGGCCCGGGACCCAGTACTTC | CSAGRPGTQYF | TRBV20-1 | - | - | TRBJ2-5
TGTGCCAGCACAATGTTAGGGACTAGAAACAACAATGAGCAGTTCTTC | CASTMLGTRNNNEQFF | TRBV6-2/TRBV6-3 | few | TRBD2 | TRBJ2-1
TGTGCCAGCAGTTACTCGAACAGAGAAGCTTTCTTT | CASSYSNREAFF | TRBV6-6 | - | - | TRBJ1-1
TGTGCCAGCAGTCGATCCCCAGCCTACGAGCAGTACTTC | CASSRSPAYEQYF | TRBV6-8 | - | - | TRBJ2-7
TGTGCCAGCAGCCCCATTATTACAGGGCGGTATGGCTACACCTTC | CASSPIITGRYGYTF | TRBV7-2 | few | - | TRBJ1-2
TGTGCCAGCAGCCATCAGGTCAGCGCTTTCTCTCCCCAAAACATTCAGTACTTC | CASSHQVSAFSPQNIQYF | TRBV6-6 | - | - | TRBJ2-4
TGTGCCAGCAGCCACCTGGGGGAGGAAGAGACCCAGTACTTC | CASSHLGEEETQYF | TRBV14 | - | - | TRBJ2-5
TGTGCCAGCACCCCCCAAATGCGGAGTTACAATGAGCAGTTCTTC | CASTPQMRSYNEQFF | TRBV6-1 | - | - | TRBJ2-1
TGTGCCAGCAGCGTCCAGGGGGCGCGAGGAAACACCATATATTTT | CASSVQGARGNTIYF | TRBV11-2 | - | TRBD1 | TRBJ1-3
TGCAGCGTTGCATCGACAGGGGTAAACACTGAAGCTTTCTTT | CSVASTGVNTEAFF | TRBV29-1 | - | TRBD1 | TRBJ1-1
TGTGCCAGCAGCCAAGAATTGAGGGCTACCTACAATGAGCAGTTCTTC | CASSQELRATYNEQFF | TRBV3-1 | - | - | TRBJ2-1
TGTGCCAGCAGCGCCTTGAGGGGGTGGGAGACCCAGTACTTC | CASSALRGWETQYF | TRBV7-2 | many | - | TRBJ2-5
TGTGCCAGCAGCCCGAGACAGGGTTGGGCCAAAAACATTCAGTACTTC | CASSPRQGWAKNIQYF | TRBV7-2 | few | TRBD1 | TRBJ2-4
TGCAGTGCTATATCGGGCGGGAGGGCCGACACCGGGGAGCTGTTTTTT | CSAISGGRADTGELFF | TRBV20-1 | - | TRBD2 | TRBJ2-2
TGTGCCAGCAGCTTGACAAGCCAGCCCCAGCATTTT | CASSLTSQPQHF | TRBV7-8 | many | - | TRBJ1-5
TGTGCCAGCAGCTTAGCGGTTCCGGATTTGAGGCAAAAGACCCAGTACTTC | CASSLAVPDLRQKTQYF | TRBV7-2 | - | - | TRBJ2-5
TGTGCCAGCAGCCCGATAGCGGGAGTCTCCTACAATGAGCAGTTCTTC | CASSPIAGVSYNEQFF | TRBV9 | - | TRBD2 | TRBJ2-1
TGTGCCAGCAGTTACTCGTCGCAGGGGGCATGGGCAGATACGCAGTATTTT | CASSYSSQGAWADTQYF | TRBV6-5 | many | TRBD1 | TRBJ2-3
TGCGCCAGCAGGCGGGGTACCTCTGGGGCCAACGTCCTGACTTTC | CASRRGTSGANVLTF | TRBV5-1 | few | - | TRBJ2-6
TGTGCCAGCAGTCGCTTACGCGGGGCCAACGTCCTGACTTTC | CASSRLRGANVLTF | TRBV6-2/TRBV6-3 | - | - | TRBJ2-6
TGTGCCAGCAGCTACGACAGGGGGGGACAAGAGACCCAGTACTTC | CASSYDRGGQETQYF | TRBV7-2 | few | TRBD1 | TRBJ2-5
TGTGCCAGTAAGAAGCGGGAGAGAGAGGCCAAAAACATTCAGTACTTC | CASKKREREAKNIQYF | TRBV19 | - | TRBD2 | TRBJ2-4
TGTGCCAGCAGCCAAGGACACCTTAACTATGGCTACACCTTC | CASSQGHLNYGYTF | TRBV11-2 | - | - | TRBJ1-2
TGTGCCAGTAGTGCCTACCAGCCTATGGACACTGAAGCTTTCTTT | CASSAYQPMDTEAFF | TRBV19 | - | - | TRBJ1-1
TGTGCCAGCAGCTCCGGACAGGGGAACTACGAGCAGTACTTC | CASSSGQGNYEQYF | TRBV7-9 | many | TRBD1 | TRBJ2-7
TGTGCCAGCAGCGGGCAGGGGGAAAACACTGAAGCTTTCTTT | CASSGQGENTEAFF | TRBV7-9 | few | TRBD1 | TRBJ1-1
TGTGCCAGCAGTTTTAGGACAGGGCGTTATTTCTTT | CASSFRTGRYFF | TRBV12-3/TRBV12-4 | once | TRBD1 | TRBJ1-1
TGTGCCAGTAGAAGGGACGGTTACCGGAAGGAAAAACTGTTTTTT | CASRRDGYRKEKLFF | TRBV19 | few | - | TRBJ1-4
TGTGCCAGCAGTTTATGGGCTGCAACTAATGAAAAACTGTTTTTT | CASSLWAATNEKLFF | TRBV28 | few | - | TRBJ1-4
TGCAGTGCAGAAGCTGGGACCATTTTACAGCCCCAGCATTTT | CSAEAGTILQPQHF | TRBV20-1 | - | - | TRBJ1-5
TGTGCCAGCAGCTTATTCGGGGGCAATGAGCAGTTCTTC | CASSLFGGNEQFF | TRBV7-2 | - | - | TRBJ2-1
TGTGCCAGCAGTTATCCCCGGCCATCCATGAGTGCTAGCGGCGAACCTAGCACAGATACGCAGTATTTT | CASSYPRPSMSASGEPSTDTQYF | TRBV6-5 | - | TRBD2 | TRBJ2-3
TGTGCCAGCAGCTTAGCGGAACTAGTCTACGAGCAGTACTTC | CASSLAELVYEQYF | TRBV7-8 | few | - | TRBJ2-7
TGTGCCAGCAGTTACGCAGACGTTTACAATGAGCAGTTCTTC | CASSYADVYNEQFF | TRBV6-6 | - | - | TRBJ2-1
TGTGCCAGCAGTGAACGGGACTCGCAGCCCACCTACGAGCAGTACTTC | CASSERDSQPTYEQYF | TRBV6-2/TRBV6-3 | - | - | TRBJ2-7
TGTGCCAGCAGCTTGTCCGGGAGGTGGAACATTCAGTACTTC | CASSLSGRWNIQYF | TRBV11-3 | - | TRBD2 | TRBJ2-4
TGTGCCAGTAGTCCCGCCTGGGGCCCGAGAGAGACCCAGTACTTC | CASSPAWGPRETQYF | TRBV19 | many | - | TRBJ2-5
TGTGCCAGCAGCTCCATGGGGCAGAGCAATGAAAAACTGTTTTTT | CASSSMGQSNEKLFF | TRBV7-2 | - | - | TRBJ1-4
TGCGCCAGCAGCCAAGAAAACAGGGCAAACATTCAGTACTTC | CASSQENRANIQYF | TRBV4-3 | - | - | TRBJ2-4
TGTGCCAGCTGTCTAGCGGGATTGGCAGATACGCAGTATTTT | CASCLAGLADTQYF | TRBV6-6 | - | TRBD2 | TRBJ2-3
TGTGCCAGCCATTCTAGAGCTAGGACAGATACGCAGTATTTT | CASHSRARTDTQYF | TRBV28 | - | - | TRBJ2-3
TGTGCCAGCAGCTTATCGGGACAGGGGTCCTATGGCTACACCTTC | CASSLSGQGSYGYTF | TRBV7-2 | many | TRBD1 | TRBJ1-2
TGTGCCAGTAGTATAGACGTACGGAACCAAGTTTTC | CASSIDVRNQVF | TRBV19 | - | - | TRBJ2-7
TGTGCCAGCAGTTTACCCCCGAACACTGAAGCTTTCTTT | CASSLPPNTEAFF | TRBV28 | - | - | TRBJ1-1